This TCR beta chain was identified in a study of T cells in localized non-small cell lung cancer. Sequenced by immunoSEQ multiplex PCR; TCRdb stores in-frame clones only, minus some. This sample has about 33,000 clones, with around 84% found just once. The sequenced sample was peripheral blood, obtained before any cancer treatment. The sequence was obtained from a male donor aged 60 or older with stage II squamous cell lung carcinoma.

CDR3 nucleotide sequence: TGTGCCAGCAGCTTAGATCGCGGGTCCGGGGAGCTGTTTTTT. It translates to CASSLDRGSGELFF. The genes are TRBV7-8 and TRBJ2-2; D is possibly TRBD2 (5 bases). Germline V gene lookup returns CDR1 SGHVS and CDR2 FQNEAQ. Deletions cut 1 base from V and 6 bases from J, with 9 bases between. CDR3 length: 14 residues.